Reported below is one T cell receptor (beta chain). V lost 7 bases and J lost 5, with 18 bases in between. There are 14 residues in the CDR3. Germline V gene lookup returns CDR1 MNHNS and CDR2 SASEGT. Profiled with immunoSEQ multiplex PCR; TCRdb holds only in-frame clones, not every one. The table includes about 980,000 clones, about 80% detected once. The sample belongs to a study of shared clonotypes between healthy human individuals. The TCR sequence derives from a man aged 18-30 years in good health. The sample consisted of memory CD4+ T cells sorted from blood. Subset meaning: CD45RA-negative fraction. The rearrangement joins TRBV6-1 to TRBJ2-7, with D possibly matching TRBD1 (6 bases). CDR3 region: CASKQQGKPNEQYF. CDR3 in DNA: TGTGCCAGCAAACAACAGGGTAAACCGAACGAGCAGTACTTC.